This T cell receptor beta chain was documented in a study of spatial heterogeneity in lung cancer. V lost 4 bases, J lost 0 bases, and 20 bases stayed unmatched. The CDR3 has 21 amino acids. As for time point: sample taken at primary tumor resection. TCRdb redid the calling of the 5' RACE reads with MiXCR, one entry per CDR3 protein. The sample holds around 2,600 distinct CDR3 sequences; about 7% are singletons and the top ten take approximately 15%. The TCR comes from a male donor with early-stage non-small cell lung cancer. Source: normal lung tissue next to the tumor, taken at surgery. This rearrangement joins TRBV12-3 or TRBV12-4 to TRBJ2-4; 8 bases align to TRBD2. In DNA form, the CDR3 reads TGTGCCAGCAGTTCCCAAACTCCGGGACTAGATTTGGGGATAGCCAAAAACATTCAGTACTTC. This encodes CASSSQTPGLDLGIAKNIQYF.